This T cell receptor beta chain was obtained from a study of T cells expressing NK-cell markers. Study summary: CD3+CD56+NKG2C+, CD3+CD56+NKG2C- and CD3+CD56-NKG2C+ T cells, once sorted, supplied the TCR beta repertoires. Whole-study findings and limits: One observes that, in a few donors, these clonotypes were also the leading ones within the CD3+CD56-NKG2C+ fraction.

Germline V gene lookup returns CDR1 LNHDA and CDR2 SQIVND (reference sequence). This CDR3 contains 16 residues. 5'RACE template switching with UMIs produced the TCR beta cDNA. From its re-call of the 5' RACE reads, TCRdb lists each CDR3 protein once, without DNA. In total, the table holds hundreds of thousands of distinct CDR3 sequences. A note on this clonotype: Its antigen is not identified.

Material: blood T cells: a sorted CD56 or NKG2C T cell subset, CD4+ or CD8+ T cells, or bulk PBMC T cells (not recorded which). The genes are TRBV19 and TRBJ2-7; TCRdb proposes TRBD2, but this gene call is untestable without DNA. This receptor was taken from a woman aged 18-69 years in good health. CDR3 residues: CASTRTSGIDVYEQYF.